The 10 T cell receptor beta chains below all came from one sample that was sequenced in a study of T cells in Graves' hyperthyroidism and ophthalmopathy. It was RNA transcripts that yielded the amplified TCR beta CDR3 regions. The HTBI primer set was used in a first-round RT-PCR of the TCR CDR3. TCRdb processed the multiplex PCR reads anew with MiXCR; each CDR3 protein has one entry. The table lists 730,000 or so distinct CDR3 sequences, 15% to 20% of them singletons. The sequenced material came from blood. Receptor source: a woman in her 50s with Graves' hyperthyroidism that later progressed to Graves' ophthalmopathy.

This chain links TRBV5-1 with TRBJ1-5; 8 nucleotides match TRBD1. Germline CDR1 SGHRS, CDR2 YFSETQ. V was pared by 4 bases and J by 7 bases, with 7 bases of the junction left unmatched. This CDR3 comprises 14 residues. The CDR3 loop reads CASSPDRAEQPQHF. CDR3 nucleotides: TGCGCCAGCAGCCCGGACAGGGCGGAACAGCCCCAGCATTTT.

This rearrangement joins TRBV5-1 to TRBJ1-2; D might be TRBD1 (5 bases). The germline gives CDR1 SGHRS, CDR2 YFSETQ. The length of the CDR3 is 16 residues. Trimming took 4 bases from V and 5 from J, leaving 21 bases between them. In nucleotides, the CDR3 is TGCGCCAGCAGCATCCTCCCCCGGGACCAACCATATGGCTACACCTTC. Translated: CASSILPRDQPYGYTF.

The sample holds many counts of this clonotype. The chain carries TRBV18 and TRBJ1-4; D possibly corresponds to TRBD1 (6 bases). Trimming stripped 6 bases from V and 11 bases from J, with 16 bases between. The CDR3 has 13 amino acids. Per germline, CDR1 KGHSH and CDR2 LQKENI. CDR3 nucleotide sequence: TGTGCCAGCTCTCCTAGACAGGAAAGTAAACTGTTTTTT. This gives the protein CASSPRQESKLFF.

J is TRBJ2-1 and V is TRBV12-3 or TRBV12-4, with 9 bases that match TRBD1. The CDR3 runs to 12 residues. With V trimmed by 8 bases and J by 11 bases, 7 bases remained unmatched. The CDR3: CASLQGAGQQFF. The CDR3, as DNA: TGTGCCAGCCTACAGGGGGCCGGTCAGCAGTTCTTC.

The J gene is TRBJ2-1, the V gene TRBV5-1, with 7 nucleotides matching TRBD2. Trimming removed 0 bases from V and 5 bases from J; junction bases left unmatched: 5. The CDR3 is 15 residues long. Germline-derived CDR1 and CDR2 are SGHRS and YFSETQ. The CDR3 loop reads CASSLGTRSHNEQFF. The CDR3 bases are TGCGCCAGCAGCTTGGGGACTAGGAGCCACAATGAGCAGTTCTTC.

This clonotype was seen many times. Written as DNA, the CDR3 is TGTGCCAGCAGTACACCGGACAGGGGGCATGGCTACACCTTC. Its translation: CASSTPDRGHGYTF. The chain recombines TRBV6-1 with TRBJ1-2, with 11 bases that match TRBD1. The CDR3 extends over 14 amino acids. The trim removed 5 bases at V and 6 bases at J, leaving 5 bases unmatched. Germline V gene sequence: CDR1 MNHNS, CDR2 SASEGT.

The chain links TRBV7-9 to TRBJ2-5; D is possibly TRBD2 (5 bases). This CDR3 comprises 16 residues. Germline V CDR1 and CDR2: SEHNR, FQNEAQ (reference sequence). Between the trimmed V and J ends, which lost 1 base and 0 bases, there was a span of 12 bases. CDR3 amino acids: CASSLEEAVYQETQYF. As DNA, the CDR3 is TGTGCCAGCAGCTTAGAGGAAGCGGTCTACCAAGAGACCCAGTACTTC. Looking up the rest from reference TRBV7-9 and TRBJ2-5 gives the full variable domain: DTGVSQNPRHKITKRGQNVTFRCDPISEHNRLYWYRQTLGQGPEFLTYFQNEAQLEKSRLLSDRFSAERPKGSFSTLEIQRTEQGDSAMYLCASSLEEAVYQETQYFGPGTRLLVL.

This chain connects TRBV4-1 to TRBJ1-3, with D unresolved. Germline V gives CDR1 MGHRA, CDR2 YSYEKL. The V and J ends lost 2 bases and 1 base respectively, with 3 bases between them. CDR3 length equals 13 residues. CDR3 region: CASSQRSGNTIYF. Written as DNA, the CDR3 is TGCGCCAGCAGCCAAAGGTCTGGAAACACCATATATTTT.

This clonotype came up a few times. The V and J genes are TRBV6-2 or TRBV6-3 and TRBJ1-1; D may be TRBD1 (6 bases). The V gene lost 6 bases and the J gene lost 6 bases, with 14 bases spanning the gap. The length of the CDR3 is 13 residues. Per the germline V gene, CDR1 is MNHEY and CDR2 is SVGEGT. For the CDR3, the DNA is TGTGCCAGCAGCTACAGGGTATCGGCTGAAGCTTTCTTT. Residues: CASSYRVSAEAFF.

The V and J genes are TRBV5-1 and TRBJ2-3, with D tentatively TRBD1 or TRBD2 (6 bases each). Germline CDR1 is SGHRS and CDR2 is YFSETQ. Trimming took 3 bases from V and 5 from J, leaving 10 bases between them. This CDR3 is 13 amino acids long. CDR3 loop: CASSSGAGDTQYF. The CDR3 nucleotides are TGCGCCAGCAGCTCGGGGGCAGGAGATACGCAGTATTTT.